These 10 T cell receptor beta chains were sequenced from one sample in a study of blood T cell repertoires in COVID-19. Repertoires were generated with immunoSEQ multiplex PCR, while TCRdb's copy carries only in-frame clones and drops some. This table holds some 250,000 clones, 70% to 85% found once. Material for sequencing was PBMCs or T cells enriched from blood (not recorded which). These receptors were collected from a man between 35 and 55 years old who had recovered from COVID-19.

Points on this clone: The identical CDR3 is also encoded by other nucleotide sequences in the sample. This chain connects TRBV5-6 to TRBJ1-2; possibly TRBD1 for D (6 bases). The CDR3 covers 12 residues. V gave up 4 bases and J gave up 8 bases, with 12 bases separating them. Germline CDR1 reads SGHDT; CDR2 reads YYEEEE. The DNA for the CDR3 is TGTGCCAGCAGCCCTGGGGGGGGCGGCTACACCTTC. It encodes CASSPGGGGYTF.

This clone appeared a few times. The chain links TRBV5-6 to TRBJ2-5; tentative D call: TRBD1 (6 bases). This CDR3 has 15 amino acids. Looked up from germline, CDR1 is SGHDT and CDR2 is YYEEEE. The ends were cut back, 1 base at V and 2 bases at J, with 12 bases in the middle. The CDR3 reads CASSLSQGTQETQYF. The DNA for the CDR3 is TGTGCCAGCAGCTTGTCACAGGGAACTCAAGAGACCCAGTACTTC.

This clone was counted once. The chain uses TRBV28 and TRBJ1-3; D is perhaps TRBD1 (6 bases). Germline V gene lookup returns CDR1 MDHEN and CDR2 SYDVKM. The V and J ends lost 11 bases and 3 bases respectively, with 17 bases between them. The CDR3 totals 14 residues. The CDR3 bases are TGTGCCCGAATTTTACAGGGATTTGGAAACACCATATATTTT. Translated: CARILQGFGNTIYF.

On this clone: This CDR3 is also generated by other DNA sequences in the sample. The CDR3 sequence: CASSETDTEAFF. DNA of the CDR3: TGTGCCAGCAGTGAAACGGACACTGAAGCTTTCTTT. This chain links TRBV2 with TRBJ1-1; D not certain. The germline gives CDR1 SNHLY, CDR2 FYNNEI. The CDR3 loop spans 12 amino acids. V was shortened by 2 bases and J by 3 bases, with 4 bases between the two germline ends.

V is TRBV28 and J is TRBJ2-2; the match to TRBD2 covers 9 bases. The length of the CDR3 is 16 residues. Looked up from germline, CDR1 is MDHEN and CDR2 is SYDVKM. Trimming at V came to 7 bases and at J to 7 bases, leaving 13 bases not matched to a gene. The CDR3 loop reads CASILSGSGRNGELFF. The CDR3 DNA reads as TGTGCCAGCATACTCAGTGGTAGCGGGAGAAACGGGGAGCTGTTTTTT.

This sequence joins TRBV28 and TRBJ2-7, with D possibly matching TRBD1 (5 bases). The CDR3 sequence is 15 residues long. Germline CDR1 MDHEN, CDR2 SYDVKM. V was cut by 2 bases and J by 2 bases, with 13 bases left in between. The chain's CDR3 is CASSLELPGTYEQYF. The CDR3 DNA sequence: TGTGCCAGCAGTTTAGAATTACCAGGGACCTACGAGCAGTACTTC.

This chain links TRBV4-3 with TRBJ2-6, with D perhaps TRBD1 (6 bases). The CDR3 runs 15 residues. Germline lookup yields CDR1 LGHNA and CDR2 YSLEER. Deletions cut 5 bases from V and 1 base from J, with 9 bases between. CDR3 loop: CASSSTGSGANVLTF. For the CDR3, the DNA is TGCGCCAGCAGCAGCACAGGGTCTGGGGCCAACGTCCTGACTTTC.

The chain links TRBV6-5 to TRBJ2-7, with no clear D. Trimming left V 8 bases short and J 0 bases short, with 8 bases between. CDR1 and CDR2 (germline): MNHEY, SVGAGI. The CDR3 runs 12 residues. CDR3 sequence (DNA): TGTGCCAGCGGGTACAGCTCCTACGAGCAGTACTTC. Protein: CASGYSSYEQYF.

This chain joins TRBV6-4 and TRBJ1-1; 7 bases match TRBD1. With 6 bases clipped from V and 5 bases from J, the junction kept 9 bases outside the gene matches. Looked up from germline, CDR1 is MRHNA and CDR2 is SNTAGT. There are 14 residues in the CDR3. The CDR3 loop reads CASRAQGRSTEAFF. DNA of the CDR3: TGTGCCAGCAGGGCACAGGGGAGGAGTACTGAAGCTTTCTTT.

V gene TRBV9 combines with J gene TRBJ1-3; 9 nucleotides line up with TRBD1. The CDR3 extends over 15 amino acids. The V gene end was trimmed by 3 bases and the J gene end by 4 bases; junction bases not matched to a gene: 5. Germline loops: CDR1 SGDLS, CDR2 YYNGEE. CDR3: CASSGYRGQGNTIYF. In nucleotides, the CDR3 is TGTGCCAGCAGCGGATACAGGGGGCAAGGAAACACCATATATTTT.